The rows below give T cell receptor beta chains drawn from one sample of a study of radiotherapy plus CTLA-4 blockade in lung cancer. TCRdb keeps only in-frame clones here, not all; method: immunoSEQ multiplex PCR. The sample lists about 95,000 clones, around four fifths seen once, with around 0.8% in the top ten. The sample consisted of peripheral blood, taken from a patient treated with radiotherapy plus ipilimumab. These receptors were taken from a human donor with non-small cell lung cancer who had stable disease on radiotherapy plus ipilimumab. The conserved cysteine and the conserved F or W are not part of the CDR3 here. A D gene is named only where the DNA matches it firmly. Size values are once, few and many counts, or a class for expanded clones, and some rows have none.

d_call j_call clone_size v_call cdr3_aa
- TRBJ2-7 - TRBV11-1 ASSLRGDRDEQY
- TRBJ1-4 - TRBV19 ASSIDGTTGLF
- TRBJ2-7 - TRBV28 ASSPPPPPHEQY
- TRBJ1-5 - TRBV5-1 ASSLDQGSNQPQH
- TRBJ1-5 - TRBV27 ASSLSAGFNQPQH
TRBD2 TRBJ2-3 - TRBV7-6 ASSLAGGGYTDTQY
- TRBJ1-2 - TRBV29-1 SVEDRQANYGYT
- TRBJ2-1 - TRBV6-1 ASSERENNEQF
- TRBJ2-3 - TRBV27 ASSWDFPSTDTQY
TRBD1 TRBJ2-1 - TRBV11-3 ASSWGDRDEQF
- TRBJ2-7 - TRBV7-2 ASSSRSGPEQY
- TRBJ2-1 - TRBV11-2 ASSLVTGPNEQF
- TRBJ1-2 medium-sized TRBV7-3 ASSLTEGTEGGYT
- TRBJ1-2 - TRBV6-5 ASSRLSSGYGYT
- TRBJ2-7 few TRBV9 ASSPRGRTTYEQY
TRBD2 TRBJ2-5 - TRBV4-2 ASSQDWTSGETQY
- TRBJ1-1 - TRBV6-1 ASMIGERAEAF